The 13 T cell receptor beta chains listed next were all sequenced from one sample in a study of cytomegalovirus exposure and HLA in healthy donors (dated 2017 in TCRdb). Library generation was performed with the immunoSEQ multiplex PCR assay. For the multiplex PCR, a mixture combining 60 forward primers for TCR Vbeta segments and 13 reverse primers for TCR Jbeta segments was used. TCRdb obtained this table from immuneACCESS and retained in-frame rearrangements with V and J assigned. These tables miss some clones; where compared with another copy, unresolved V genes account for less than half of the shortfall, and the remainder is unexplained. A total of around 170,000 clones appear in this sample, over 75% of them only once. The ten largest account for 1% of the sample. The sample comprised PBMCs. The receptors stem from a woman aged 45 to 65 in good health and CMV-seropositive.

CDR3 region: CASSFQGGVTDTQYF. The CDR3, as DNA: TGCGCCAGCAGCTTTCAAGGGGGCGTCACAGATACGCAGTATTTT. The V call is TRBV5-1, the J call TRBJ2-3, with 7 bases lining up with TRBD1. There are 15 residues in the CDR3. The junction had 5 bases not matched to a gene; V was cut back by 2 bases and J by 2 bases. Germline V lookup: CDR1 SGHRS, CDR2 YFSETQ.

The chain has TRBV7-9 and TRBJ1-2; D uncertain. V dropped 1 base and J dropped 8 bases, with 14 bases sitting between them. The CDR3 runs to 14 residues. Per germline, CDR1 SEHNR and CDR2 FQNEAQ (reference sequence). The CDR3 coding sequence is TGTGCCAGCAGCTTAGGACTGCCCCAAATGGGCTACACCTTC. This sequence encodes CASSLGLPQMGYTF.

This clone was seen a handful of times. The rearrangement links TRBV5-8 to TRBJ2-3; no clear D. V lost 2 bases and J 1 base, leaving 5 bases between the germline ends. This CDR3 has 13 amino acids. Germline V gives CDR1 SGHTS, CDR2 YDEGEE. The CDR3 nucleotides are TGTGCCAGCAGCTTAGCCCGCACAGATACGCAGTATTTT. Translation: CASSLARTDTQYF. Based on the CDR3 plus reference TRBV5-8 and TRBJ2-3, the full variable domain is EAGVTQSPTHLIKTRGQQATLRCSPISGHTSVYWYQQALGLGLQFLLWYDEGEERNRGNFPPRFSGRQFPNYSSELNVNALELEDSALYLCASSLARTDTQYFGPGTRLTVL.

V usage is TRBV27 and J usage is TRBJ1-2; 8 bases are a match to TRBD1. This CDR3 region has 14 residues. V shed 4 bases and J 4 bases; nucleotides not matched to a gene: 5. Germline CDR1 and CDR2: MNHEY and SMNVEV (reference sequence). This CDR3 is CASSSAGGAYGYTF. CDR3 in DNA: TGTGCCAGCAGTTCGGCAGGGGGCGCCTATGGCTACACCTTC.

The chain couples TRBV15 to TRBJ2-3; TRBD1 agrees at 9 bases. Trimming removed 5 bases from V and 5 bases from J; junction bases left unmatched: 8. Per the germline V gene, CDR1 is LNHNV and CDR2 is YYDKDF (reference sequence). The CDR3 runs 15 residues. CDR3 sequence: CATSVGDRAGDTQYF. CDR3 in DNA: TGTGCCACCAGCGTAGGGGACAGGGCCGGAGATACGCAGTATTTT.

This chain uses TRBV6-6 with TRBJ1-5; D is undetermined. The CDR3 has 13 amino acids. Looked up from germline, CDR1 is MNHNY and CDR2 is SVGAGI (reference sequence). V lost 2 bases and J lost 4, with 6 bases in between. DNA for the CDR3: TGTGCCAGCAGTTACGGAGGGAATCAGCCCCAGCATTTT. This sequence encodes CASSYGGNQPQHF.

This clone was observed a handful of times. The chain has TRBV18 and TRBJ2-7; weak D call: TRBD2 (6 bases). The CDR3 length is 14 residues. V was pared by 6 bases and J by 3 bases, with 15 bases between. The germline V gene encodes CDR1 KGHSH and CDR2 LQKENI. CDR3 bases: TGTGCCAGCTCCCTCGGGGGACCCATCTACGAGCAGTACTTC. It codes for CASSLGGPIYEQYF.

This sequence joins TRBV2 and TRBJ1-1; D is undetermined. The V and J ends lost 3 bases and 0 bases respectively, with 5 bases between them. Germline lookup yields CDR1 SNHLY and CDR2 FYNNEI. CDR3 length: 13 amino acids. DNA of the CDR3: TGTGCCAGCAGTGAGGGCGTGAACACTGAAGCTTTCTTT. This sequence encodes CASSEGVNTEAFF.

J is TRBJ2-7 and V is TRBV19, with D maybe TRBD2 (7 bases). V dropped 5 bases and J dropped 3 bases, with 17 bases sitting between them. CDR1 is LNHDA, CDR2 SQIVND, per germline (reference sequence). This CDR3 has 15 residues. The CDR3 is CASSEGGARSYEQYF. The CDR3 region has the DNA TGTGCCAGTAGTGAAGGGGGGGCCCGAAGCTACGAGCAGTACTTC.

The gene calls are TRBV9 and TRBJ2-3, with a weak D call TRBD2 (5 bases). Trimming took 3 bases from V and 0 from J, leaving 11 bases between them. There are 15 residues in the CDR3. The germline CDR1 and CDR2 sequences are SGDLS and YYNGEE. The CDR3 DNA sequence: TGTGCCAGCAGCGGCCACTCGGGGAGCACAGATACGCAGTATTTT. This encodes CASSGHSGSTDTQYF.

The J gene is TRBJ1-1, the V gene TRBV19; D remains unclear. Trimming removed 5 bases from V and 1 base from J, with 8 bases in between. In germline, CDR1 is LNHDA, CDR2 SQIVND (reference sequence). The CDR3 contains 13 residues. The CDR3 coding sequence is TGTGCCAGTAGTCCCCGGGGGAACACTGAAGCTTTCTTT. Amino acids: CASSPRGNTEAFF. Full variable domain (missing parts from reference TRBV19 and TRBJ1-1): DGGITQSPKYLFRKEGQNVTLSCEQNLNHDAMYWYRQDPGQGLRLIYYSQIVNDFQKGDIAEGYSVSREKKESFPLTVTSAQKNPTAFYLCASSPRGNTEAFFGQGTRLTVV.

In this sample, this clone turned up a few times. The chain couples TRBV18 to TRBJ1-2; 7 positions agree with TRBD1. The V gene's germline CDR1 is KGHSH and CDR2 LQKENI. The ends lost 6 bases at V and 5 bases at J; junction bases unmatched: 15. The CDR3 is 16 amino acids. CDR3 nucleotide sequence: TGTGCCAGCTCCCAAACGCCGGGACAGTCTAGTTATGGCTACACCTTC. This translates into CASSQTPGQSSYGYTF.

V usage is TRBV7-9 and J usage is TRBJ2-1; 9 bases line up with TRBD2. The CDR3 consists of 15 residues. The V gene end was trimmed by 2 bases and the J gene end by 8 bases; junction bases not matched to a gene: 7. The germline V gene has CDR1 SEHNR and CDR2 FQNEAQ (reference sequence). This CDR3 is CASSLRWREGHEQFF. Here the CDR3 DNA reads TGTGCCAGCAGCTTACGTTGGCGGGAGGGCCATGAGCAGTTCTTC.